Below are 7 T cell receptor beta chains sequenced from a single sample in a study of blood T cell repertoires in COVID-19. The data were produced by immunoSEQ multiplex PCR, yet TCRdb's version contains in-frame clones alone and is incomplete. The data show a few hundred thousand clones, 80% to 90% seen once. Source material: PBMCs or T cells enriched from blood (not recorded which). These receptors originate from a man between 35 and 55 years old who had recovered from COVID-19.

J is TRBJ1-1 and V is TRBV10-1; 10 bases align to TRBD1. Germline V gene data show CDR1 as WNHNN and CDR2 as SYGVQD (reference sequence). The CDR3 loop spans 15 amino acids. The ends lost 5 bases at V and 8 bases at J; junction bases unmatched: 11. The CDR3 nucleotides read TGCGCCAGCAGTTTGAGTCGAGGACAGGGGGTAGAAGCTTTCTTT. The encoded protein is CASSLSRGQGVEAFF.

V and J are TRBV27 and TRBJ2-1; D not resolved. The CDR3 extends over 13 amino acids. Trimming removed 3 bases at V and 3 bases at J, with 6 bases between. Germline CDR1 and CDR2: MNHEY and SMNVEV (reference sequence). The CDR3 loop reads CASSLTGYNEQFF. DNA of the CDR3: TGTGCCAGCAGTTTGACGGGCTACAATGAGCAGTTCTTC.

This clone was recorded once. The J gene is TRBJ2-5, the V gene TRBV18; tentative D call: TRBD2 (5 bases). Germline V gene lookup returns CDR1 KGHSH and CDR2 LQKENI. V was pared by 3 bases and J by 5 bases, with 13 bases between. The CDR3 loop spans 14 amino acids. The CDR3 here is CASSPRERWETQYF. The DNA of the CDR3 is TGTGCCAGCTCACCTCGCGAGCGGTGGGAGACCCAGTACTTC.

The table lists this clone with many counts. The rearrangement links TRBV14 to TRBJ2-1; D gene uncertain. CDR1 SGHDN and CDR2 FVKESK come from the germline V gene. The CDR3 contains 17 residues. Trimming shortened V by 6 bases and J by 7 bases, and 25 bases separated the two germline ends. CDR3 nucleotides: TGTGCCAGCAGTTCCATAGGTCTGACTGGAAGACGGAATGAGCAGTTCTTC. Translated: CASSSIGLTGRRNEQFF.

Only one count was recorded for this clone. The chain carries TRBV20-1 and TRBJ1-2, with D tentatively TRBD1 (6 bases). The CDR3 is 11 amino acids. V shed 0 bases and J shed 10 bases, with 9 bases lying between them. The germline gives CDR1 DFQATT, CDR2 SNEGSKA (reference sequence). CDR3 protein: CSARDYRDYTF. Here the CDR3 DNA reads TGCAGTGCTAGAGATTACAGGGACTACACCTTC.

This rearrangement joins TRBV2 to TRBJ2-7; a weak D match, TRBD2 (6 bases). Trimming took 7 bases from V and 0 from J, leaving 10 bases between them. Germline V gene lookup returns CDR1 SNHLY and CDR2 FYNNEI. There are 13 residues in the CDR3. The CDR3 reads CASKAGYSYEQYF. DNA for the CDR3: TGTGCCAGCAAGGCGGGGTACTCCTACGAGCAGTACTTC.

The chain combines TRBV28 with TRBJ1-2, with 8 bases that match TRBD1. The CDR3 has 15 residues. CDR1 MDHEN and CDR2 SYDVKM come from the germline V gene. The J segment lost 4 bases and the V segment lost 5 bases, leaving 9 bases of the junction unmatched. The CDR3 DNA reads TGTGCCAGCAGTCCTCAGGGGGCGGCTCTCTATGGCTACACCTTC. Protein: CASSPQGAALYGYTF.